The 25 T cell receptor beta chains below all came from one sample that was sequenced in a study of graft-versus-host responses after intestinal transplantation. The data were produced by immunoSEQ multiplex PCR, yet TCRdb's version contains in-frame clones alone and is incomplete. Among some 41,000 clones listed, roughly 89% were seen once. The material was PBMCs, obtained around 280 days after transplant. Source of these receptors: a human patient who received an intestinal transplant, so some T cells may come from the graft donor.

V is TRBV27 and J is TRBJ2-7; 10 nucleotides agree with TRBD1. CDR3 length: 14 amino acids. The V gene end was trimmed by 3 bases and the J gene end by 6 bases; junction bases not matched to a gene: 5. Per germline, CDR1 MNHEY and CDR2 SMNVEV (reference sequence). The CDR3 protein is CASSLLGTGAEQYF. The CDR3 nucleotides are TGTGCCAGCAGTTTGCTTGGGACAGGGGCCGAGCAGTACTTC.

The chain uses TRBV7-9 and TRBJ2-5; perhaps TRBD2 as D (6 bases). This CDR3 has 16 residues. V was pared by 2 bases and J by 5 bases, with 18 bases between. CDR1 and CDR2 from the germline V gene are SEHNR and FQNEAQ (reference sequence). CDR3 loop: CASSLPSEATLETQYF. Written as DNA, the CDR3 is TGTGCCAGCAGCTTACCTAGCGAGGCGACGTTGGAGACCCAGTACTTC.

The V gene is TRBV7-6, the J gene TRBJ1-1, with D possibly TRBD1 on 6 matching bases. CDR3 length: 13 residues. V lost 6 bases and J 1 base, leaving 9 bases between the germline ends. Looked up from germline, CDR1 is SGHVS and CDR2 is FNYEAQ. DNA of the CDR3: TGTGCCAGCAGAAGGACAGCGAACACTGAAGCTTTCTTT. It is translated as CASRRTANTEAFF.

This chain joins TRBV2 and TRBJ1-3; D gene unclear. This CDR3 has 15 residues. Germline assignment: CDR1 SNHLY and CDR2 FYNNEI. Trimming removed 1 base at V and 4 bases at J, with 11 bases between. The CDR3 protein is CASSEEVARGNTIYF. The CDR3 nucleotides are TGTGCCAGCAGTGAAGAGGTTGCCAGGGGAAACACCATATATTTT.

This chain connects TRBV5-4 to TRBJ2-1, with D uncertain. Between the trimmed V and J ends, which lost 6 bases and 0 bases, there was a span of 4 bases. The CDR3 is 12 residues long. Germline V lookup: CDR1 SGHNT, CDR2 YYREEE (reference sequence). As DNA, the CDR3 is TGTGCCAGCAAGAGCTCCTACAATGAGCAGTTCTTC. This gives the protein CASKSSYNEQFF.

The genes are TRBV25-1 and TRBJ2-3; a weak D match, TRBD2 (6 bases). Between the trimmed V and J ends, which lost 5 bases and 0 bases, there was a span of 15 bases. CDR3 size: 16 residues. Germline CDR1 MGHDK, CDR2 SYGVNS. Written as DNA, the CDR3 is TGTGCCAGCAGTCCCTGGGACTCTATAAGCACAGATACGCAGTATTTT. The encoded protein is CASSPWDSISTDTQYF.

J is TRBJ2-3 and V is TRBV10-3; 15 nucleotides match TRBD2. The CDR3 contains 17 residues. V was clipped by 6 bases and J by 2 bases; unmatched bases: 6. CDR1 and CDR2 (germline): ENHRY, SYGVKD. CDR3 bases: TGTGCCATCAGGGGGACTAGCGGGGGGCTGTACACAGATACGCAGTATTTT. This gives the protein CAIRGTSGGLYTDTQYF.

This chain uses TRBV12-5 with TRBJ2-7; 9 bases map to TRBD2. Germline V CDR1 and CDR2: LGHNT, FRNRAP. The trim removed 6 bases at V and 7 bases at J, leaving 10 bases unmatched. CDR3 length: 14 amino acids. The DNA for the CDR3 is TGTGCTAGTGGCTTGTCGGCGGGGGGGCTAGAGCAGTACTTC. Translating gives CASGLSAGGLEQYF. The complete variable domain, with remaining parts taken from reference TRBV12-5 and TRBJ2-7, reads DARVTQTPRHKVTEMGQEVTMRCQPILGHNTVFWYRQTMMQGLELLAYFRNRAPLDDSGMPKDRFSAEMPDATLATLKIQPSEPRDSAVYFCASGLSAGGLEQYFGPGTRLTVT.

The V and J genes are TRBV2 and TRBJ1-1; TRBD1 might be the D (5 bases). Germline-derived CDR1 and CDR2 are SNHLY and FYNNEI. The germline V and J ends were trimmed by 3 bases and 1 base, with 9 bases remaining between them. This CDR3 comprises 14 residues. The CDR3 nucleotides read TGTGCCAGCAGTGACGGGCAGGGGAACACTGAAGCTTTCTTT. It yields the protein CASSDGQGNTEAFF.

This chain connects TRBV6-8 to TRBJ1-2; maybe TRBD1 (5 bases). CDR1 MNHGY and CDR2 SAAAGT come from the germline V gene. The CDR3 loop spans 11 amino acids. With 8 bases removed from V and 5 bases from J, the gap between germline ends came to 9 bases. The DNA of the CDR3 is TGTGCCAGCGGAGGACAATATGGCTACACCTTC. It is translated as CASGGQYGYTF.

DNA for the CDR3: TGTGCCACCCTACAGAGCTCCTACGAGCAGTACTTC. Translating gives CATLQSSYEQYF. This chain connects TRBV6-1 to TRBJ2-7; unclear D gene. V gave up 10 bases and J gave up 0 bases, with 10 bases separating them. The CDR3 is made up of 12 amino acids. Germline V gene sequence: CDR1 MNHNS, CDR2 SASEGT.

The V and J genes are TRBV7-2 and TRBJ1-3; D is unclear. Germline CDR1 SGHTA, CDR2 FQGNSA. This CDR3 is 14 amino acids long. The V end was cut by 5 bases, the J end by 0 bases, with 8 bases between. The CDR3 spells CASSPSLSGNTIYF. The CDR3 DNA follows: TGTGCCAGCAGCCCAAGCCTCTCTGGAAACACCATATATTTT.

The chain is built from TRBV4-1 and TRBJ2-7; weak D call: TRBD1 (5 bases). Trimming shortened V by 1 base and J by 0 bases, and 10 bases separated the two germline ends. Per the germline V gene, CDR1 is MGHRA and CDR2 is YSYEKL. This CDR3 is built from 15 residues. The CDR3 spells CASSQGKGLSYEQYF. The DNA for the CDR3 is TGCGCCAGCAGCCAAGGGAAGGGGCTCTCCTACGAGCAGTACTTC.

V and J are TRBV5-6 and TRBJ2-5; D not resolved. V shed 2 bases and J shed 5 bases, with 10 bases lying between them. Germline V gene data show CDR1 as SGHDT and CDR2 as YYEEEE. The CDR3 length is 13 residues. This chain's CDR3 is CASSFDPRETQYF. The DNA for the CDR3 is TGTGCCAGCAGCTTTGACCCGAGGGAGACCCAGTACTTC.

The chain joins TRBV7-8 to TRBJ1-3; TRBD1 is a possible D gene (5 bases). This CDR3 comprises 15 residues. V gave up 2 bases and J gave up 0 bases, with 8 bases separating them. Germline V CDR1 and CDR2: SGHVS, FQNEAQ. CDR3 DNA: TGTGCCAGCAGCTTAAGGGACTCCTCTGGAAACACCATATATTTT. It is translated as CASSLRDSSGNTIYF.

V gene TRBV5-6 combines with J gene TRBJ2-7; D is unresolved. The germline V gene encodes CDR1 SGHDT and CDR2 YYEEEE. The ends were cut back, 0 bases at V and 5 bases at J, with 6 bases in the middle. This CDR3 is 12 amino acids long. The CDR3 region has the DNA TGTGCCAGCAGCTTGGTTGCCAACGAGCAGTACTTC. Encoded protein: CASSLVANEQYF.

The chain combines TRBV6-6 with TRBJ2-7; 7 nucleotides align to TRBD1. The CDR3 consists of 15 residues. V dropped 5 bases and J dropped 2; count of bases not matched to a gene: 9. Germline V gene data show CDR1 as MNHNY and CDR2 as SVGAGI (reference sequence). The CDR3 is CASSRGQHTPYEQYF. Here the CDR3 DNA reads TGTGCCAGCAGTAGGGGACAGCATACCCCCTACGAGCAGTACTTC.

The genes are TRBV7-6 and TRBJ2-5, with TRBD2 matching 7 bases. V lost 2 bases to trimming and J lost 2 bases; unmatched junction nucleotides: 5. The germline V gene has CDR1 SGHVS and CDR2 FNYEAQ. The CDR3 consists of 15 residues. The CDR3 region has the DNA TGTGCCAGCAGCTTACGGGCGGGGGAACAAGAGACCCAGTACTTC. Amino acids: CASSLRAGEQETQYF.

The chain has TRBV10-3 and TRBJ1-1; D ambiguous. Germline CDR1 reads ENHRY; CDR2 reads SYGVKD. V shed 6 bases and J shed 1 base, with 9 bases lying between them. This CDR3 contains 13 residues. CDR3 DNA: TGTGCCATCAGGGGCCGATCGAACACTGAAGCTTTCTTT. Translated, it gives CAIRGRSNTEAFF.

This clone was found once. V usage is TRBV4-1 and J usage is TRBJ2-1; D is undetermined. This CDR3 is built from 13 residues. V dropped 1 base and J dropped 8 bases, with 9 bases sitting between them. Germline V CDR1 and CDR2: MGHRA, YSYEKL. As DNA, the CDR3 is TGCGCCAGCAGCCAAGGGTCGACTTATGAGCAGTTCTTC. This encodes CASSQGSTYEQFF.

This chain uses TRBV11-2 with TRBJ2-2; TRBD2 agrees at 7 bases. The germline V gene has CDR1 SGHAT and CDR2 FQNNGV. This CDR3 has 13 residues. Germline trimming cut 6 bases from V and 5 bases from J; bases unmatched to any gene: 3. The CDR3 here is CASRPLATGELFF. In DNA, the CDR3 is TGTGCCAGCAGGCCACTAGCGACCGGGGAGCTGTTTTTT.

The CDR3 DNA follows: TGTGCCAGCATGTGGGGAGTCACCTACAGGGACGCGAGAGTCCTTTATGAGCAGTTCTTC. This codes for CASMWGVTYRDARVLYEQFF. The chain couples TRBV2 to TRBJ2-1; perhaps TRBD1 as D (6 bases). Between the trimmed V and J ends, which lost 7 bases and 8 bases, there was a span of 36 bases. Germline-derived CDR1 and CDR2 are SNHLY and FYNNEI. The CDR3 is 20 amino acids.

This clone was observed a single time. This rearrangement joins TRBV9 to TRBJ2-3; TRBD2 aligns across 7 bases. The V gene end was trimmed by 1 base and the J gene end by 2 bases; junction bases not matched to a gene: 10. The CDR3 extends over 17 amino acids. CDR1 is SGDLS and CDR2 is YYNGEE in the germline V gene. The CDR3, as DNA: TGTGCCAGCAGCGTAAGTGGGTCGGGGGGACCCACAGATACGCAGTATTTT. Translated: CASSVSGSGGPTDTQYF.

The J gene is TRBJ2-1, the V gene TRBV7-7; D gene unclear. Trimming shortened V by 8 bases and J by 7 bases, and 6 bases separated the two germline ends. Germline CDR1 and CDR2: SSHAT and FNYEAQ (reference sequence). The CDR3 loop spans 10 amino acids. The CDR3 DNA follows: TGTGCCAGCCGAGTGAATGAGCAGTTCTTC. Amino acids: CASRVNEQFF.

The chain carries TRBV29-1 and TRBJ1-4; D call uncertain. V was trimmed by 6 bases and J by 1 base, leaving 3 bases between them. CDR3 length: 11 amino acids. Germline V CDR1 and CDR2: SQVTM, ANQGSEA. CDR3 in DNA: TGCAGCGTCTTAACTAATGAAAAACTGTTTTTT. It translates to CSVLTNEKLFF.